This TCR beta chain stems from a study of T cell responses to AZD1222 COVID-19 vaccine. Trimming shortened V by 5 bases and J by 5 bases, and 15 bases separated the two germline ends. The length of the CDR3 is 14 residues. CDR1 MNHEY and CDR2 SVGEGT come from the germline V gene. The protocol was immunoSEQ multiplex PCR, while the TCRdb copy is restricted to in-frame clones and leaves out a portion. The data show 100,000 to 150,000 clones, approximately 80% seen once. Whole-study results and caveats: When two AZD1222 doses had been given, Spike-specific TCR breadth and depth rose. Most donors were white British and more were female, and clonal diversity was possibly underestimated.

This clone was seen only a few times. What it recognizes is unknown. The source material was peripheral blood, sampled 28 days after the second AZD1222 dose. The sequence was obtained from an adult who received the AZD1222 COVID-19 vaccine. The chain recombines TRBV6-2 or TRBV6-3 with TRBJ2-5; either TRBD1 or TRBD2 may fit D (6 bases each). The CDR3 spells CASSPRLGGETQYF. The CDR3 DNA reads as TGTGCCAGCAGTCCCCGCCTGGGGGGCGAGACCCAGTACTTC.